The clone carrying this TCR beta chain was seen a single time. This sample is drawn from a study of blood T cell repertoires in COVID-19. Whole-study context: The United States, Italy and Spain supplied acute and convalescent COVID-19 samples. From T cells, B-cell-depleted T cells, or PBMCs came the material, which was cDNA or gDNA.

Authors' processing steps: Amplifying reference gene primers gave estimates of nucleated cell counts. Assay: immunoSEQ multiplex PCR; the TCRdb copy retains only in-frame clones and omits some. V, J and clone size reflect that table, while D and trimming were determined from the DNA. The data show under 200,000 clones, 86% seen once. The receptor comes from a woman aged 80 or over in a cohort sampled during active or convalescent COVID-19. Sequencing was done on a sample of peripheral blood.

In DNA, the CDR3 is TGTGCCAGCAGTTCCTTAGGACAGGGGCTCTATGGCTACACCTTC. It specifies CASSSLGQGLYGYTF. The V gene is TRBV27, the J gene TRBJ1-2; the match to TRBD1 covers 9 bases. This CDR3 region has 15 residues. The V gene end was trimmed by 4 bases and the J gene end by 4 bases; junction bases not matched to a gene: 7. Germline-derived CDR1 and CDR2 are MNHEY and SMNVEV (reference sequence).